The source of this T cell receptor (beta chain) is a study of blood T cell repertoires in COVID-19. At the level of the study: The United States, Italy and Spain supplied acute and convalescent COVID-19 samples. PBMCs, B-cell-depleted T cells, or T cells provided the cDNA or gDNA that made up the material.

Participants had their cohort set by participant-reported clinical history. Per the original methods: Estimates of nucleated cell counts were drawn from the amplification of reference gene primers. Sequenced by immunoSEQ multiplex PCR; TCRdb stores in-frame clones only, minus some. That table furnishes V, J and clone size, whereas the DNA furnished D and trimming. The table has hundreds of thousands of clones, 70% to 90% seen once; the top ten hold 8% to 10%. Germline CDR1 and CDR2: LGHNA and YNFKEQ. The J segment lost 2 bases and the V segment lost 2 bases, leaving 4 bases of the junction unmatched. There are 16 residues in the CDR3.

The sequenced material came from PBMCs or T cells enriched from blood (not recorded which). The chain combines TRBV4-2 with TRBJ2-7, with 12 bases fitting TRBD2. The source of this sequence is a woman in her forties who had recovered from COVID-19. The CDR3 protein is CASSQPGLAGTYEQYF. The CDR3 DNA reads TGTGCCAGCAGCCAACCAGGACTAGCGGGAACCTACGAGCAGTACTTC.